Each of the 22 T cell receptor beta chains below was sequenced from the same sample in a study of cytomegalovirus exposure and HLA in healthy donors. With 60 Vbeta and 13 Jbeta primers, the PCR was carried out. TCRdb's copy holds only in-frame clones and misses some; the assay was immunoSEQ multiplex PCR. The sample holds 140,000 to 150,000 clones, nearly 80% seen once. Source material: PBMCs. These TCRs come from a man aged 35 to 55 in good health and CMV-seropositive.

This clone was seen a few times. The chain couples TRBV7-9 to TRBJ1-4; D possibly corresponds to TRBD1 (5 bases). The CDR3 length is 14 residues. V was cut by 8 bases and J by 7 bases, with 17 bases left in between. Germline V gene lookup returns CDR1 SEHNR and CDR2 FQNEAQ (reference sequence). The CDR3 protein is CASQGEGAGEKLFF. The CDR3 DNA follows: TGTGCCAGCCAAGGAGAAGGGGCCGGTGAAAAACTGTTTTTT.

This CDR3 reads CASSFWRRKGTEAFF. CDR3 coding DNA: TGTGCCAGCAGCTTTTGGAGGCGGAAAGGCACTGAAGCTTTCTTT. The rearrangement links TRBV5-6 to TRBJ1-1; D gene unclear. CDR1 and CDR2 from the germline V gene are SGHDT and YYEEEE. V shed 2 bases and J shed 4 bases, with 15 bases lying between them. The CDR3 runs to 15 residues.

This clone was detected once. The chain recombines TRBV29-1 with TRBJ2-7, with D unresolved. CDR1 SQVTM and CDR2 ANQGSEA come from the germline V gene. Deletions cut 4 bases from V and 3 bases from J, with 7 bases between. This CDR3 has 11 amino acids. CDR3 DNA: TGCAGCGTTGTTACGGGCTACGAGCAGTACTTC. Residues: CSVVTGYEQYF.

V usage is TRBV29-1 and J usage is TRBJ1-2; 9 bases match TRBD1. Trimming cost V 7 bases and J 4 bases; bases outside gene matches: 7. The CDR3 has 13 residues. Looked up from germline, CDR1 is SQVTM and CDR2 is ANQGSEA. As DNA, the CDR3 is TGCAGCGGGTCGGACAGGGGAGGCTATGGCTACACCTTC. Protein sequence: CSGSDRGGYGYTF. Using reference TRBV29-1 and TRBJ1-2 for the parts outside the CDR3, the full variable domain is SAVISQKPSRDICQRGTSLTIQCQVDSQVTMMFWYRQQPGQSLTLIATANQGSEATYESGFVIDKFPISRPNLTFSTLTVSNMSPEDSSIYLCSGSDRGGYGYTFGSGTRLTVV.

The chain's CDR3 is CASAPQGQRTDTQYF. CDR3 bases: TGTGCCAGCGCCCCCCAGGGGCAAAGAACAGATACGCAGTATTTT. The chain joins TRBV11-2 to TRBJ2-3; D perhaps matches TRBD1 (6 bases). The V end was cut by 8 bases, the J end by 3 bases, with 18 bases between. Per germline, CDR1 SGHAT and CDR2 FQNNGV. This CDR3 has 15 residues.

This chain connects TRBV2 to TRBJ2-1; 15 nucleotides agree with TRBD2. Germline V lookup: CDR1 SNHLY, CDR2 FYNNEI. This CDR3 is built from 13 residues. V lost 7 bases and J lost 14; bases outside the gene matches: 6. This CDR3 is CASKDRTSGREFF. The CDR3, as DNA: TGTGCCAGCAAAGATCGGACTAGCGGGAGGGAGTTCTTC.

The rearrangement uses TRBV21-1 and TRBJ1-3; the DNA was not used to check the table's D call, TRBD1. TRBV21-1 is a known pseudogene. The CDR3 sequence is 19 residues long. The CDR3 nucleotides read TGTGCCAGCAGCAAAGGCAGGGGGCGAACGGGGCTCTCTGGAAACACCATATATTTT. It is translated as CASSKGRGRTGLSGNTIYF.

The rearrangement links TRBV5-1 to TRBJ2-7; 8 bases line up with TRBD1. This CDR3 spans 14 amino acids. Germline CDR1 and CDR2: SGHRS and YFSETQ. V lost 4 bases to trimming and J lost 2 bases; unmatched junction nucleotides: 5. CDR3 nucleotide sequence: TGCGCCAGCAGCATCGGACAGGGAACCTACGAGCAGTACTTC. Protein product: CASSIGQGTYEQYF. Full variable domain (rest looked up from reference TRBV5-1 and TRBJ2-7): KAGVTQTPRYLIKTRGQQVTLSCSPISGHRSVSWYQQTPGQGLQFLFEYFSETQRNKGNFPGRFSGRQFSNSRSEMNVSTLELGDSALYLCASSIGQGTYEQYFGPGTRLTVT.

A word on this clone: Different DNA sequences within this sample yield the same CDR3. The J gene is TRBJ2-5, the V gene TRBV5-4; the D gene is possibly TRBD1 (5 bases). Germline V lookup: CDR1 SGHNT, CDR2 YYREEE (reference sequence). V was shortened by 3 bases and J by 1 base, with 7 bases between the two germline ends. This CDR3 has 13 amino acids. CDR3 amino acids: CASSSGPQETQYF. Here the CDR3 DNA reads TGTGCCAGCAGCTCAGGGCCCCAAGAGACCCAGTACTTC.

This chain links TRBV28 with TRBJ1-5, with D possibly TRBD1 on 6 matching bases. Trimming took off 5 bases at V and 0 bases at J, with 11 bases between the two ends. Germline V lookup: CDR1 MDHEN, CDR2 SYDVKM. The CDR3 length is 15 residues. CDR3: CASSRYRDSNQPQHF. Here the CDR3 DNA reads TGTGCCAGCAGTCGTTACAGGGATAGCAATCAGCCCCAGCATTTT.

On this clone itself: Other nucleotide sequences from this sample produce the same CDR3. CDR3 DNA sequence: TGTGCCAGCACTGGACAGGGAGTCACTGAAGCTTTCTTT. This codes for CASTGQGVTEAFF. V gene TRBV2 combines with J gene TRBJ1-1, with TRBD1 matching 8 bases. V trimming: 7 bases; J trimming: 4 bases; junction bases outside the gene matches: 5. This CDR3 is built from 13 residues. The germline V gene has CDR1 SNHLY and CDR2 FYNNEI.

The chain couples TRBV29-1 to TRBJ1-6; 7 bases map to TRBD1. From germline, CDR1 is SQVTM and CDR2 ANQGSEA. V lost 6 bases and J lost 5; bases outside the gene matches: 10. The CDR3 runs 15 residues. The CDR3 region is CSVSTRTGDNSPLHF. The CDR3 bases are TGCAGCGTCTCCACGAGGACAGGAGATAATTCACCCCTCCACTTT.

This chain links TRBV19 with TRBJ1-1, with 7 positions matching TRBD1. The CDR3 consists of 16 residues. CDR1 and CDR2 from the germline V gene are LNHDA and SQIVND (reference sequence). V lost 4 bases to trimming and J lost 5 bases; unmatched junction nucleotides: 13. CDR3 sequence: CASSKDRESMRTEAFF. The DNA for the CDR3 is TGTGCCAGTAGTAAAGACAGGGAAAGTATGCGGACTGAAGCTTTCTTT.

The CDR3 sequence: CASSLEGGRQPQHF. The CDR3 bases are TGTGCCAGCAGTTTAGAGGGAGGGCGGCAGCCCCAGCATTTT. The V call is TRBV27, the J call TRBJ1-5, with D unresolved. This CDR3 has 14 residues. Trimming left V 2 bases short and J 7 bases short, with 12 bases between. CDR1 and CDR2 from the germline V gene are MNHEY and SMNVEV (reference sequence).

This clone was recorded a few times. The J gene is TRBJ2-1, the V gene TRBV11-3; possible D gene TRBD2, 5 bases. Trimming took off 2 bases at V and 0 bases at J, with 11 bases between the two ends. This CDR3 is 16 amino acids long. From germline, CDR1 is SGHNT and CDR2 YENEEA. The DNA of the CDR3 is TGTGCCAGCAGCTTATTGGGGAGCCTCTCCTACAATGAGCAGTTCTTC. Residues: CASSLLGSLSYNEQFF.

The rearrangement links TRBV27 to TRBJ2-1, with 7 bases fitting TRBD1. The germline gives CDR1 MNHEY, CDR2 SMNVEV (reference sequence). The CDR3 sequence is 15 residues long. V was pared by 5 bases and J by 7 bases, with 11 bases of the junction left unmatched. CDR3 bases: TGTGCCAGCAGTACAAACAGGGGTCGCGGGAATGAGCAGTTCTTC. Translated: CASSTNRGRGNEQFF.

The genes are TRBV7-9 and TRBJ2-1; TRBD2 agrees at 7 bases. Germline V CDR1 and CDR2: SEHNR, FQNEAQ (reference sequence). The CDR3 runs to 16 residues. J was trimmed by 5 bases and V by 4 bases; bases with no gene match: 11. The CDR3 DNA follows: TGTGCCAGCAGCTGGGACTGGGGGGAGGGCCACAATGAGCAGTTCTTC. This codes for CASSWDWGEGHNEQFF.

This clone came up a few times. The V gene is TRBV7-2, the J gene TRBJ1-1; weak D call: TRBD1 (5 bases). Trimming removed 1 base at V and 4 bases at J, with 10 bases between. There are 14 residues in the CDR3. In germline, CDR1 is SGHTA, CDR2 FQGNSA. The CDR3 DNA is TGTGCCAGCAGCTTAGAGGGGCTGGCCACTGAAGCTTTCTTT. Protein product: CASSLEGLATEAFF.

V is TRBV18 and J is TRBJ2-7; perhaps TRBD1 as D (6 bases). Germline-derived CDR1 and CDR2 are KGHSH and LQKENI. V dropped 6 bases and J dropped 0 bases, with 12 bases sitting between them. This CDR3 contains 14 residues. CDR3 sequence (DNA): TGTGCCAGCTCGACAGGCACGTACTCCTACGAGCAGTACTTC. As protein: CASSTGTYSYEQYF.

This rearrangement joins TRBV30 to TRBJ1-5; 7 nucleotides line up with TRBD1. The V gene's germline CDR1 is GTSNPN and CDR2 SVGIG (reference sequence). V was pared by 2 bases and J by 2 bases, with 6 bases of the junction left unmatched. The CDR3 extends over 15 amino acids. The CDR3 here is CAWSRQGGGNQPQHF. The CDR3 nucleotides are TGTGCCTGGAGTAGACAGGGAGGAGGCAATCAGCCCCAGCATTTT. The full variable domain, completed using reference TRBV30 and TRBJ1-5, is SQTIHQWPATLVQPVGSPLSLECTVEGTSNPNLYWYRQAAGRGLQLLFYSVGIGQISSEVPQNLSASRPQDRQFILSSKKLLLSDSGFYLCAWSRQGGGNQPQHFGDGTRLSIL.

The chain joins TRBV6-1 to TRBJ2-7, with 7 bases that match TRBD1. V trimming: 6 bases; J trimming: 6 bases; junction bases outside the gene matches: 2. Germline-derived CDR1 and CDR2 are MNHNS and SASEGT. CDR3 length: 11 amino acids. In nucleotides, the CDR3 is TGTGCCAGCAGAGGGACAGTCGAGCAGTACTTC. It yields the protein CASRGTVEQYF.

The chain employs TRBV5-1 and TRBJ2-1; 8 positions match TRBD2. With 0 bases clipped from V and 7 bases from J, the junction kept 6 bases outside the gene matches. The CDR3 extends over 15 amino acids. CDR1 is SGHRS and CDR2 is YFSETQ in the germline V gene. CDR3: CASSLGDSGTNEQFF. The CDR3 DNA follows: TGCGCCAGCAGCTTGGGGGATAGCGGGACAAATGAGCAGTTCTTC. Drawing the rest from reference TRBV5-1 and TRBJ2-1, the complete variable domain is KAGVTQTPRYLIKTRGQQVTLSCSPISGHRSVSWYQQTPGQGLQFLFEYFSETQRNKGNFPGRFSGRQFSNSRSEMNVSTLELGDSALYLCASSLGDSGTNEQFFGPGTRLTVL.